This T cell receptor beta chain is drawn from a study of blood T cell repertoires in COVID-19. Study-wide background: Specimens from acute and convalescent COVID-19 originated in the United States, Italy and Spain.

V shed 6 bases and J shed 5 bases, with 8 bases lying between them. The CDR3 spans 12 residues. The germline V gene encodes CDR1 LNHDA and CDR2 SQIVND (reference sequence). In the study's own analysis: Quantification of nucleated cells was approximated via reference gene primer amplification. Data came from immunoSEQ multiplex PCR; TCRdb stores just in-frame clones and leaves some out. V and J calls and clone size are given by that table; D and trimming were obtained from the DNA. The sample lists more than 150,000 clones, 70% to 90% occurring once. The chain links TRBV19 to TRBJ1-5; no reliable D call. The clonotype was recovered from a man aged 55 to 70 with acute or convalescent COVID-19. What was sequenced was peripheral blood. This CDR3 reads CASRTIYQPQHF. The CDR3 bases are TGTGCCAGTAGGACTATATATCAGCCCCAGCATTTT.